What follows are 13 T cell receptor beta chains derived from one specimen sequenced in a study of T cells in Graves' hyperthyroidism and ophthalmopathy. Amplified regions were TCR beta CDR3 sequences from RNA transcripts. Primed by the HTBI set, a first-round RT-PCR was run on the TCR CDR3. TCRdb reprocessed the multiplex PCR reads with MiXCR, giving one entry per CDR3 protein. The data show about 360,000 distinct CDR3 sequences, around 14% seen once. The sample consisted of blood. The receptors stem from a woman under 30 with Graves' hyperthyroidism.

V and J are TRBV4-1 and TRBJ2-1, with 7 nucleotides matching TRBD2. Unmatched junction bases numbered 9, after V lost 8 bases and J lost 8 bases. The CDR3 is 13 amino acids. Germline CDR1 and CDR2: MGHRA and YSYEKL. CDR3 protein: CASSEAGRYEQFF. DNA for the CDR3: TGCGCCAGCTCGGAAGCGGGACGGTATGAGCAGTTCTTC.

The rearrangement joins TRBV11-3 to TRBJ1-2, with 11 nucleotides matching TRBD1. Germline CDR1 reads SGHNT; CDR2 reads YENEEA. V shed 3 bases, J shed 4 bases, and the junction held 16 bases outside the gene matches. The CDR3 runs to 19 residues. This CDR3 is CASSLVIPGQGDLSYGYTF. The CDR3 region has the DNA TGTGCCAGCAGCTTGGTCATACCGGGACAGGGGGATCTTAGCTATGGCTACACCTTC.

In its sample, this clonotype was seen a few times. V usage is TRBV7-9 and J usage is TRBJ1-4; 11 bases align to TRBD1. Trimming took 4 bases from V and 7 from J; bases not matched to a gene: 5. Per germline, CDR1 SEHNR and CDR2 FQNEAQ (reference sequence). The CDR3 sequence is 15 residues long. The CDR3 nucleotides are TGTGCCAGCAGCTACGGACAGGGGGCGAGTGAAAAACTGTTTTTT. As protein: CASSYGQGASEKLFF.

Many counts were recorded for this clonotype. V is TRBV3-1 and J is TRBJ2-4; 8 bases fit TRBD2. The germline V gene has CDR1 LGHDT and CDR2 YNNKEL (reference sequence). The CDR3 consists of 20 residues. The junction had 13 bases not matched to a gene; V was cut back by 0 bases and J by 0 bases. The CDR3 protein is CASSQDLPGTSIGAKNIQYF. CDR3 sequence (DNA): TGTGCCAGCAGCCAAGATTTGCCCGGGACTAGTATAGGAGCCAAAAACATTCAGTACTTC.

The rearrangement uses TRBV7-2 and TRBJ2-2; TRBD1 is a possible D gene (5 bases). The V gene lost 5 bases and the J gene lost 5 bases, with 18 bases spanning the gap. Germline V lookup: CDR1 SGHTA, CDR2 FQGNSA. The CDR3 totals 16 residues. For the CDR3, the DNA is TGTGCCAGCAGCCTCGGCAGGGATCAAGGGACCGGGGAGCTGTTTTTT. Translation gives CASSLGRDQGTGELFF.

This clonotype was seen at least ten times. The chain employs TRBV28 and TRBJ1-6, with a tentative D call TRBD1 (5 bases). Germline CDR1 is MDHEN and CDR2 is SYDVKM. V was shortened by 0 bases and J by 2 bases, with 5 bases between the two germline ends. CDR3 length equals 15 residues. The CDR3 spells CASSLWDTYNSPLHF. For the CDR3, the DNA is TGTGCCAGCAGTTTATGGGACACCTATAATTCACCCCTCCACTTT.

This clonotype was seen more than once but under ten times. The rearrangement links TRBV29-1 to TRBJ1-2; unclear D gene. The CDR3 covers 14 residues. In germline, CDR1 is SQVTM, CDR2 ANQGSEA. CDR3 sequence reads: CSAHWTDVANGYTF. Written as DNA, the CDR3 is TGCAGTGCTCATTGGACGGACGTTGCTAATGGCTACACCTTC.

This clonotype occurred many times. J is TRBJ1-4 and V is TRBV18; D is ambiguous. V was cut by 1 base and J by 6 bases, with 9 bases left in between. Germline CDR1 and CDR2: KGHSH and LQKENI. The CDR3 is 14 amino acids. CDR3 loop: CASSPQYRDEKLFF. CDR3 nucleotide sequence: TGTGCCAGCTCACCACAGTATCGTGATGAAAAACTGTTTTTT. The whole variable domain, remainder taken from reference TRBV18 and TRBJ1-4, is NAGVMQNPRHLVRRRGQEARLRCSPMKGHSHVYWYRQLPEEGLKFMVYLQKENIIDESGMPKERFSAEFPKEGPSILRIQQVVRGDSAAYFCASSPQYRDEKLFFGSGTQLSVL.

The V and J genes are TRBV14 and TRBJ2-7; D ambiguous. The CDR3 extends over 13 amino acids. Germline V lookup: CDR1 SGHDN, CDR2 FVKESK. V lost 4 bases, J lost 6 bases, and 13 bases lay in between. DNA of the CDR3: TGTGCCAGCAGCCGCAGTAACCCGCTCGAGCAGTACTTC. Its translation: CASSRSNPLEQYF.

This clonotype was seen at least ten times. J is TRBJ1-2 and V is TRBV4-1; 8 bases line up with TRBD1. CDR1 and CDR2 (germline): MGHRA, YSYEKL. V trimming: 4 bases; J trimming: 3 bases; junction bases outside the gene matches: 4. The CDR3 runs to 14 residues. The CDR3: CASSPRQGYYGYTF. DNA for the CDR3: TGCGCCAGCAGCCCGCGACAGGGGTACTATGGCTACACCTTC.

Many counts were recorded for this clonotype. The junction departs from the called germline gene at one end, perhaps through a read error. The J gene is TRBJ1-6, the V gene TRBV11-2, with TRBD1 matching 7 bases. The CDR3 has 14 amino acids. Germline CDR1 is SGHAT and CDR2 is FQNNGV. DNA for the CDR3: TGTGCCAGCAGCCAAACGCAGGGGGTCCATTTCGTAAACTTT. It yields the protein CASSQTQGVHFVNF.

This clonotype was observed at least ten times. This rearrangement joins TRBV27 to TRBJ2-3, with TRBD2 identical over 9 bases. This CDR3 is 18 amino acids long. The germline gives CDR1 MNHEY, CDR2 SMNVEV (reference sequence). The trim removed 7 bases at V and 7 bases at J, leaving 21 bases unmatched. This CDR3 reads CASTLLSFSGRILNTQYF. CDR3 coding DNA: TGTGCCAGCACCCTACTATCCTTTAGCGGGAGAATTCTAAATACGCAGTATTTT.

This clonotype was detected many times. This CDR3 is CASRPSGTTTNEKLFF. The CDR3 coding sequence is TGTGCCAGCAGACCAAGTGGGACAACAACTAATGAAAAACTGTTTTTT. The chain is built from TRBV2 and TRBJ1-4, with D perhaps matching TRBD1 (6 bases). V shed 6 bases and J shed 0 bases, with 14 bases lying between them. Germline-derived CDR1 and CDR2 are SNHLY and FYNNEI. This CDR3 is 16 amino acids long.